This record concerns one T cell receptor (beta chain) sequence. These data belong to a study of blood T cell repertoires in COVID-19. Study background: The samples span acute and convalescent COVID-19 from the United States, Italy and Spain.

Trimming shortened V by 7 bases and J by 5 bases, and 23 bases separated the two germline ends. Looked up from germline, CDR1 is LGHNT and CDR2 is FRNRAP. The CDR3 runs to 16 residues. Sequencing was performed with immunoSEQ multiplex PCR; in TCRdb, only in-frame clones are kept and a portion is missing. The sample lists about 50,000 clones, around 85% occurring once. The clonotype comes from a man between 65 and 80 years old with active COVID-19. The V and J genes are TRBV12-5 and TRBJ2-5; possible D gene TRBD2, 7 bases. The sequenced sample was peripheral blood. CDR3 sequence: CASAPAGRGTRETQYF. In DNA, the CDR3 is TGTGCTAGTGCACCAGCGGGGAGGGGGACGCGGGAGACCCAGTACTTC.